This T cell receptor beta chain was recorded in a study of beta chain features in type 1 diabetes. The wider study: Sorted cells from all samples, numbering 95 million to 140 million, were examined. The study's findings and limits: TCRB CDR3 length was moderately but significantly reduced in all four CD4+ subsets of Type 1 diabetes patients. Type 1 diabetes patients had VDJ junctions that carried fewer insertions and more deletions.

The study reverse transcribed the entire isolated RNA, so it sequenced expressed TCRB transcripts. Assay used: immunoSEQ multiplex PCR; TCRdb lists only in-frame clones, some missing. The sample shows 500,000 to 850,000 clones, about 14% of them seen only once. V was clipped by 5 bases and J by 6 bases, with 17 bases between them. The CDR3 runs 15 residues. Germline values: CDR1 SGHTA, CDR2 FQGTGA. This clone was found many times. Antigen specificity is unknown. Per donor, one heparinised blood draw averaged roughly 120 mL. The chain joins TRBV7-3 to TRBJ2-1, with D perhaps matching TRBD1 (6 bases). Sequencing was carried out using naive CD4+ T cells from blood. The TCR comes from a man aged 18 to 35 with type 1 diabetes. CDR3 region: CASSISGESGNEQFF. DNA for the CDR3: TGTGCCAGCAGCATATCAGGGGAATCAGGCAATGAGCAGTTCTTC. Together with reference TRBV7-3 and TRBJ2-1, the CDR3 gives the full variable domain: GAGVSQTPSNKVTEKGKYVELRCDPISGHTALYWYRQSLGQGPEFLIYFQGTGAADDSGLPNDRFFAVRPEGSVSTLKIQRTERGDSAVYLCASSISGESGNEQFFGPGTRLTVL.